This TCR beta chain was captured by sequencing in a study of blood T cell repertoires in COVID-19 (dated by TCRdb to the early 2020s). Broadly, across the study: Collaborator samples came from the United States, Italy and Spain and covered acute and convalescent phases of COVID-19. The material from the prospective study consisted of cDNA or gDNA derived from T cells, B-cell-depleted T cells, or PBMCs. The dataset comprised deeply sampled blood TCRbeta repertoires from subjects exposed to, actively infected with, or recovered from COVID-19. A freely available public database, intended as a resource for researchers studying the immune response to SARS-CoV-2, is where the repertoires were released. The samples were drawn from two sources: the first 160 participants of the ongoing ImmuneRACE study, and 1,000 to 1,500 subjects contributed by 6 global collaborators. A de-identified subject ID, COVID-19 status, age in years and sex were almost always included in the sample metadata. HLA class I and class II types, where available, came from metadata supplied by the sample provider rather than from assay-based typing.

The investigation overall reported the following: How much clinical and demographic metadata was included differed by source and by participant, and the metadata was provided uncurated.

Relative to germline, V is 7 bases shorter and J is 0 bases shorter, with 10 bases between their ends. From a lookup of the germline V gene, CDR1 and CDR2 are SNHLY and FYNNEI. The CDR3, from cysteine to phenylalanine, totals 15 residues. CDR3 DNA is the only sequence kept; it has 45 bases, read in frame from the first base. At one collaborating source in Seattle, patients were enrolled during active infection and were followed longitudinally through the course of disease. The collaborating institutions used their own protocols to collect whole blood in K2EDTA tubes. For TCRbeta analysis, collaborators shipped samples as frozen whole blood, isolated PBMCs, or DNA extracted from either of those sample types. TCRbeta CDR3 regions were amplified from genomic DNA by means of the immunoSEQ Assay, a bias-controlled multiplex PCR. The authors processed their data as follows. Nucleated cell counts per sample were estimated from amplification of reference gene primers within the assay. Sequence reads were collapsed and filtered to measure the absolute abundance of every unique TCRbeta CDR3 rearrangement. For each sample, productive Simpson clonality was calculated by taking the square root of Simpson's diversity index across productive rearrangements. The clones in this table, taken by TCRdb from immuneACCESS, are in-frame only. Not every clone is retained; where verified, under half of the shortfall comes from an unresolved V gene, and the cause of the rest is unknown. V and J calls and clone size are those listed in that table; D and trimming were worked out from the DNA. This sample holds about 370,000 clones; 89% were observed only once. Jointly, the top ten make up 3% of the sample.

About this clone itself: What antigen it recognizes has not been identified. Base-call qualities are not available, and no considerably larger clone is one nucleotide away.

The sequence was obtained from a woman in her twenties or thirties with COVID-19, enrolled during active disease. Sequencing input: peripheral blood. The chain uses TRBV2 and TRBJ1-6; a confident D gene designation cannot be given. The DNA is as follows: TGTGCCAGCAAGTGGTCGAGCTCCTATAATTCACCCCTCCACTTT. Translated, this is CASKWSSSYNSPLHF.